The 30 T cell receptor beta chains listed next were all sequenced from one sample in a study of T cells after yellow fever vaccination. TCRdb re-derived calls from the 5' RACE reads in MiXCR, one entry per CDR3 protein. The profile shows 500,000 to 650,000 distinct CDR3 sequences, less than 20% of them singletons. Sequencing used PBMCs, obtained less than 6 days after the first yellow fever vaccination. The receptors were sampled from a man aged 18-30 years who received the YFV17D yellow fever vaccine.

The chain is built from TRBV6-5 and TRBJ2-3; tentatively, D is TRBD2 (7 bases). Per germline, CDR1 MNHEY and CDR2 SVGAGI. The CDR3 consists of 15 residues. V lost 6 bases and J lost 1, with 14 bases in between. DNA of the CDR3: TGTGCCAGCAGAAGGGGGGGGTACGGCACAGATACGCAGTATTTT. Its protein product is CASRRGGYGTDTQYF.

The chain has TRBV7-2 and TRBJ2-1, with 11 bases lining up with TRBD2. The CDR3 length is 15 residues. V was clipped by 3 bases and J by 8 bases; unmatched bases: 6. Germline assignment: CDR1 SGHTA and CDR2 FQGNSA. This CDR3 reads CASSLGTSGGYEQFF. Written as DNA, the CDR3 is TGTGCCAGCAGCTTGGGGACTAGCGGTGGATATGAGCAGTTCTTC.

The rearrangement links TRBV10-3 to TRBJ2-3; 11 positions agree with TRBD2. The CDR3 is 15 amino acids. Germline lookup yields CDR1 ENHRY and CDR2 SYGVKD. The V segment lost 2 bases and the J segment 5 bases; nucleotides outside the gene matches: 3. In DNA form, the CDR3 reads TGTGCCATCAGTGAGGGTAGCGGGGGGGTAGATACGCAGTATTTT. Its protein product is CAISEGSGGVDTQYF.

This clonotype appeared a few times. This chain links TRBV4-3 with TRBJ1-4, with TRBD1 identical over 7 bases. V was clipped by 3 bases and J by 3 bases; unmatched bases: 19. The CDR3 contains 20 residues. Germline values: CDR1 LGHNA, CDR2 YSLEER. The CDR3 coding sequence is TGCGCCAGCAGCCACCTCCTTACCTTCGAGGGGGCGGGGGCTAATGAAAAACTGTTTTTT. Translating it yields CASSHLLTFEGAGANEKLFF.

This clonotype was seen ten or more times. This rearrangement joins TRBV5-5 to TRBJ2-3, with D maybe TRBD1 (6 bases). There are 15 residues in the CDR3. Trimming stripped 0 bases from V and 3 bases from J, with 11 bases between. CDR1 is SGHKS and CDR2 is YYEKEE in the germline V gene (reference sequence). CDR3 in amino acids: CASSLVQGQTDTQYF. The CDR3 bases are TGTGCCAGCAGCTTGGTACAGGGTCAGACAGATACGCAGTATTTT.

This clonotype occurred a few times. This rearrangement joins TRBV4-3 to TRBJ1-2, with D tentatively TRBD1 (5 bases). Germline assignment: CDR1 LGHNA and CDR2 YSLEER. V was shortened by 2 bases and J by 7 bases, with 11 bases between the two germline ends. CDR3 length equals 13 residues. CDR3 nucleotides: TGCGCCAGCAGCCAAACCCCGGGGGTTGGCTACACCTTC. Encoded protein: CASSQTPGVGYTF.

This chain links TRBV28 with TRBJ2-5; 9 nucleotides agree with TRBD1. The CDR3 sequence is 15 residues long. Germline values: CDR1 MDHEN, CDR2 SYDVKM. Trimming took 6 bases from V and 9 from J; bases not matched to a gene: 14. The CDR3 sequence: CASRTGTGRPGAQYF. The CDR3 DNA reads TGTGCCAGCAGAACCGGGACAGGGCGTCCAGGGGCCCAGTACTTC.

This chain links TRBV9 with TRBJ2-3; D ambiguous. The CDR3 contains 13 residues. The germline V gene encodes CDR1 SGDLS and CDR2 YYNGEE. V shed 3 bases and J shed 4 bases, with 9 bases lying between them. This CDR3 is CASSGTNADTQYF. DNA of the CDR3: TGTGCCAGCAGCGGAACCAACGCAGATACGCAGTATTTT.

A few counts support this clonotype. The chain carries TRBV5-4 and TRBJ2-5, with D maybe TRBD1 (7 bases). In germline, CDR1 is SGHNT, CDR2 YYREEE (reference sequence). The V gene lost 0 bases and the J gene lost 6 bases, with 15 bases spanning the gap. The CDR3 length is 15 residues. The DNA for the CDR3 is TGTGCCAGCAGCTTGGTGCAGGGGGGCAGGAAGACCCAGTACTTC. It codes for CASSLVQGGRKTQYF.

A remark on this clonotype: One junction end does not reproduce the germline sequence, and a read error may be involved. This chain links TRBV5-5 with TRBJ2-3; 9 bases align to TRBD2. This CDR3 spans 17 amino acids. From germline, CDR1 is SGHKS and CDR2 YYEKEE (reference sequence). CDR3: CPSSYRGLAGLADTQYF. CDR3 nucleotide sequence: TGTCCCAGCAGCTACCGCGGGCTAGCGGGGTTGGCAGATACGCAGTATTTT.

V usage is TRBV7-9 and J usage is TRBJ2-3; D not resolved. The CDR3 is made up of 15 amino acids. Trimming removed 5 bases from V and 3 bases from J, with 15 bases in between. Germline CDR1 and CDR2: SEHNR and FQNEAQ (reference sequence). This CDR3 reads CASSAVTGKTDTQYF. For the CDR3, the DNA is TGTGCCAGCAGCGCCGTGACTGGTAAAACAGATACGCAGTATTTT. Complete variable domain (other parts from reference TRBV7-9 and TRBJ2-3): DTGVSQNPRHKITKRGQNVTFRCDPISEHNRLYWYRQTLGQGPEFLTYFQNEAQLEKSRLLSDRFSAERPKGSFSTLEIQRTEQGDSAMYLCASSAVTGKTDTQYFGPGTRLTVL.

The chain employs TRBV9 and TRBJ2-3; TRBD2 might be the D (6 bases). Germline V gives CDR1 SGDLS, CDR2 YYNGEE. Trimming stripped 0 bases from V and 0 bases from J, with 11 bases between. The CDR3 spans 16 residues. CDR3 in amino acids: CASSVEGAGSTDTQYF. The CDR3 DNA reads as TGTGCCAGCAGCGTAGAAGGTGCGGGAAGCACAGATACGCAGTATTTT.

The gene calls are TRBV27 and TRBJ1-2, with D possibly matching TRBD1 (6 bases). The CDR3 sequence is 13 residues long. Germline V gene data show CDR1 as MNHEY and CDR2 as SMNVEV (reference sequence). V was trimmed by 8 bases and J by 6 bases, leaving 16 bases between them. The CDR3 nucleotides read TGTGCCAGCGGCTTTCGGGGGGGCGATGGCTACACCTTC. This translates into CASGFRGGDGYTF.

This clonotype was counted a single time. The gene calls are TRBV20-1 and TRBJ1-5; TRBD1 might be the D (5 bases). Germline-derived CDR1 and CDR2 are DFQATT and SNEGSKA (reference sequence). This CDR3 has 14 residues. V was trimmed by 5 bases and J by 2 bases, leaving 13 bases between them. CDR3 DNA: TGCAGTGCTCGCGGGGACCAGGGCAATCAGCCCCAGCATTTT. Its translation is CSARGDQGNQPQHF.

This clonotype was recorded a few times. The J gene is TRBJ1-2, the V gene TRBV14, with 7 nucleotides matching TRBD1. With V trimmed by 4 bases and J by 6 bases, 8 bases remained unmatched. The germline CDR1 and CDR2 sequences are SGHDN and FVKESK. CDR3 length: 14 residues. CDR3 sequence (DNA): TGTGCCAGCAGCCGGACACAGGGGTGGGATGGCTACACCTTC. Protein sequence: CASSRTQGWDGYTF.

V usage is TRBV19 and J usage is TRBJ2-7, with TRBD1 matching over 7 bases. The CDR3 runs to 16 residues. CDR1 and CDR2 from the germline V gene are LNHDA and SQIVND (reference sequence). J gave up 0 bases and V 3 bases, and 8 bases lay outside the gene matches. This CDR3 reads CASSISGDSRSYEQYF. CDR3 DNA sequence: TGTGCCAGTAGTATTTCAGGGGACAGTCGCTCCTACGAGCAGTACTTC.

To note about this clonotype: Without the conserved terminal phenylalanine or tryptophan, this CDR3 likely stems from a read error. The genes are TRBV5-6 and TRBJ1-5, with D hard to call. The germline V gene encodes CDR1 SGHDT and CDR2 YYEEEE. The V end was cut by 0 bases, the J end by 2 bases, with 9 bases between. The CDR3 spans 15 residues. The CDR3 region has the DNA TGTGCCAGCAGCTTGGGCCCTGGAGGCAATCAGCCCCAGCATTTG. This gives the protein CASSLGPGGNQPQHL.

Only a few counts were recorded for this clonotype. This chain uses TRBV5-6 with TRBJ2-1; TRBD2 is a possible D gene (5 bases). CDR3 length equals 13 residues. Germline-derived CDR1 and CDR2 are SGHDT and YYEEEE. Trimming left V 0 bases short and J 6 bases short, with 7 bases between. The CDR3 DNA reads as TGTGCCAGCAGCTTGGTAGAGGGCAATGAGCAGTTCTTC. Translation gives CASSLVEGNEQFF.

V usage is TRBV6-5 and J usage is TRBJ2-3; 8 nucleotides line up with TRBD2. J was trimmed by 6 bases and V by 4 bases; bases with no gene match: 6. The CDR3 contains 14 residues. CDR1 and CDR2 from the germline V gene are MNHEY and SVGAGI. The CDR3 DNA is TGTGCCAGCAGTTCTAGCGGGCCTGGGGATACGCAGTATTTT. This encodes CASSSSGPGDTQYF.

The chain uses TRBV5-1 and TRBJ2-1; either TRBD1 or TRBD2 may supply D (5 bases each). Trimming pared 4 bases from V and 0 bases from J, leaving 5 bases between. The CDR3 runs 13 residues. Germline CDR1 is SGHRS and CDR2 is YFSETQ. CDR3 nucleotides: TGCGCCAGCAGCGGGGGCTCCTACAATGAGCAGTTCTTC. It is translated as CASSGGSYNEQFF.

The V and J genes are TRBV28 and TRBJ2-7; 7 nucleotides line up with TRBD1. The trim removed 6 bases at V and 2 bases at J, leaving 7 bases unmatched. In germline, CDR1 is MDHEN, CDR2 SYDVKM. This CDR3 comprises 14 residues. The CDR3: CASRTRQGPYEQYF. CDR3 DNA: TGTGCCAGCAGAACACGACAGGGTCCCTACGAGCAGTACTTC. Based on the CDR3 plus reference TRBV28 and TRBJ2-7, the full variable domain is DVKVTQSSRYLVKRTGEKVFLECVQDMDHENMFWYRQDPGLGLRLIYFSYDVKMKEKGDIPEGYSVSREKKERFSLILESASTNQTSMYLCASRTRQGPYEQYFGPGTRLTVT.

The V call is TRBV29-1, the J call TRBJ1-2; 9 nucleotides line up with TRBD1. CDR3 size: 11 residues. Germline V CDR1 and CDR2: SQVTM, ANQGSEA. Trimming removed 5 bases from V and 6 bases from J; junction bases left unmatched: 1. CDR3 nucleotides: TGCAGCGTTACAGGGGGCGATGGCTACACCTTC. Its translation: CSVTGGDGYTF.

The DNA for the CDR3 is TGTGCCAGCAGTGAGGGCCCGAACGGAGAGACCCAGTACTTC. It codes for CASSEGPNGETQYF. The chain links TRBV6-1 to TRBJ2-5; unclear D gene. V dropped 3 bases and J dropped 4 bases, with 12 bases sitting between them. CDR1 is MNHNS and CDR2 is SASEGT in the germline V gene. This CDR3 comprises 14 residues.

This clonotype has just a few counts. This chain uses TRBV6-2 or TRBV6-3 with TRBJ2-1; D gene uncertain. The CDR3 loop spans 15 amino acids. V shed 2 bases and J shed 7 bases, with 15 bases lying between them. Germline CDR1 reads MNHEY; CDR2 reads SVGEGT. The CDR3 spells CASSYGPRSRNEQFF. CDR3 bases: TGTGCCAGCAGTTACGGCCCTAGGTCGAGGAATGAGCAGTTCTTC.

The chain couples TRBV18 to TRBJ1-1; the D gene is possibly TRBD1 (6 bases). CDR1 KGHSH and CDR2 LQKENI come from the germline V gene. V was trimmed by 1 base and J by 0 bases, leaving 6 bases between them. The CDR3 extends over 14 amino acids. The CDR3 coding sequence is TGTGCCAGCTCACCACGACAGGTGAACACTGAAGCTTTCTTT. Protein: CASSPRQVNTEAFF. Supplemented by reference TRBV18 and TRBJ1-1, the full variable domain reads NAGVMQNPRHLVRRRGQEARLRCSPMKGHSHVYWYRQLPEEGLKFMVYLQKENIIDESGMPKERFSAEFPKEGPSILRIQQVVRGDSAAYFCASSPRQVNTEAFFGQGTRLTVV.

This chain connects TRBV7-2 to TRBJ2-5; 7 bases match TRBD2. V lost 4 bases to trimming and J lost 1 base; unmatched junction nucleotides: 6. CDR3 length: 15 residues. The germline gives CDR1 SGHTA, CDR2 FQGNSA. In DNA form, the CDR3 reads TGTGCCAGCAGCTCCGGGGACTATTTCCAAGAGACCCAGTACTTC. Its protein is CASSSGDYFQETQYF. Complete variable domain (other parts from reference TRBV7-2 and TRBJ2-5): GAGVSQSPSNKVTEKGKDVELRCDPISGHTALYWYRQSLGQGLEFLIYFQGNSAPDKSGLPSDRFSAERTGGSVSTLTIQRTQQEDSAVYLCASSSGDYFQETQYFGPGTRLLVL.

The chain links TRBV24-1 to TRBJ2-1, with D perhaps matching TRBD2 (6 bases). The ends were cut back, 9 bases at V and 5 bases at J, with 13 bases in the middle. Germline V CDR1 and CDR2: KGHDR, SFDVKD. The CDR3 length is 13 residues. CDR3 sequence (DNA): TGTGCCACCGAAATTCCGGGAGACAATGAGCAGTTCTTC. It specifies CATEIPGDNEQFF.

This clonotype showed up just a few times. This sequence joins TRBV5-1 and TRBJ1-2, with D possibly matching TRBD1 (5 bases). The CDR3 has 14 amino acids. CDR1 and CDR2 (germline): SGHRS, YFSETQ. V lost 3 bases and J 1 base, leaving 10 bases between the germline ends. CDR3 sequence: CASSWTGLNYGYTF. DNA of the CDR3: TGCGCCAGCAGCTGGACGGGACTTAACTATGGCTACACCTTC.

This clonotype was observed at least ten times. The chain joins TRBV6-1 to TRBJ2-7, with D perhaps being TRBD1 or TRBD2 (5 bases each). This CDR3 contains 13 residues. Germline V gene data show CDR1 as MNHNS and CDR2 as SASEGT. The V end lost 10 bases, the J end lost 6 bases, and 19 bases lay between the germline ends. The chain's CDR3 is CATSRDGLGEQYV. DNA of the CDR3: TGTGCCACTAGCCGGGACGGATTGGGCGAGCAGTACGTC.

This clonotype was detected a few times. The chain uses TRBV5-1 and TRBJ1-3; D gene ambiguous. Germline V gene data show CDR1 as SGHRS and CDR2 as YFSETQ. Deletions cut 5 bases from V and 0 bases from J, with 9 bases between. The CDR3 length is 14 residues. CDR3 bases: TGCGCCAGCAGTTTTGACGGCTCTGGAAACACCATATATTTT. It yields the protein CASSFDGSGNTIYF.